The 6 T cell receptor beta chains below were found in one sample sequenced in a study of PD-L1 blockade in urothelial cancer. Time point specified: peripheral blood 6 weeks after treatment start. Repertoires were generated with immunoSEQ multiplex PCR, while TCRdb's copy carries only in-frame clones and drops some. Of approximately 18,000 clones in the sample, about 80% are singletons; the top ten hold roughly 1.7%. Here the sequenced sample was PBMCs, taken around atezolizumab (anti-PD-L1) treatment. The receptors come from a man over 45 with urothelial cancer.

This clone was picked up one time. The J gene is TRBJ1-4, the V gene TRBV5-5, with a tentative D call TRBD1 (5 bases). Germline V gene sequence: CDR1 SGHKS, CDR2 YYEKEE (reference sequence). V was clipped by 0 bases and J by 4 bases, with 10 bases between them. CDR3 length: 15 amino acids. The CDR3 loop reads CASSLGAGYNEKLFF. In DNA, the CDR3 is TGTGCCAGCAGCTTGGGGGCAGGGTATAATGAAAAACTGTTTTTT. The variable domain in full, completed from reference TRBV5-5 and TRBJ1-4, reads DAGVTQSPTHLIKTRGQQVTLRCSPISGHKSVSWYQQVLGQGPQFIFQYYEKEERGRGNFPDRFSARQFPNYSSELNVNALLLGDSALYLCASSLGAGYNEKLFFGSGTQLSVL.

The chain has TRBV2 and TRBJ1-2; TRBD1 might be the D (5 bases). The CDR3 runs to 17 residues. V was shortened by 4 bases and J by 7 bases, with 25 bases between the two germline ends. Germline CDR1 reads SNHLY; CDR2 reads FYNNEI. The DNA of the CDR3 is TGTGCCAGCAGTGGGGTAGGGGTTTCCCCTTCTATGAGTGGCTACACCTTC. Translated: CASSGVGVSPSMSGYTF.

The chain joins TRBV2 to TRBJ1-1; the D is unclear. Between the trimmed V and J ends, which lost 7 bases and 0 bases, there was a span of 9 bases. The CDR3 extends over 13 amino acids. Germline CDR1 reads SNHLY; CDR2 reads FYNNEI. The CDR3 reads CASTRVMNTEAFF. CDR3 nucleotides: TGTGCCAGCACCCGGGTAATGAACACTGAAGCTTTCTTT.

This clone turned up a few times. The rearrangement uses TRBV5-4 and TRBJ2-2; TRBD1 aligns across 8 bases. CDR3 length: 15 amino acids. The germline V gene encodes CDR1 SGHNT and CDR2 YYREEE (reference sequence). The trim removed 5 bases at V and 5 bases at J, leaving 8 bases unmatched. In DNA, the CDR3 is TGTGCCAGCAGTACTGGGACAGGTGATACCGGGGAGCTGTTTTTT. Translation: CASSTGTGDTGELFF.

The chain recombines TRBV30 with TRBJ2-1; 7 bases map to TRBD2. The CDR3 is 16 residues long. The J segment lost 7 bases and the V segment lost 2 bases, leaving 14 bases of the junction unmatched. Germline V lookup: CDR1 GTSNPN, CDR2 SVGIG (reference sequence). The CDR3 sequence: CAWSFVVGGRGNEQFF. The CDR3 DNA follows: TGTGCCTGGAGTTTCGTCGTTGGCGGGAGAGGTAATGAGCAGTTCTTC.

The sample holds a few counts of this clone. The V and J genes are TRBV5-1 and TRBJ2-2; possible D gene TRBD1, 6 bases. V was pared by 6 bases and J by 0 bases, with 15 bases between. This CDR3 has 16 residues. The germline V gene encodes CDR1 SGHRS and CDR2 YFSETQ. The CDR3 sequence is CASNREDSPNTGELFF. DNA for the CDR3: TGCGCCAGCAATCGAGAGGACAGCCCGAACACCGGGGAGCTGTTTTTT.